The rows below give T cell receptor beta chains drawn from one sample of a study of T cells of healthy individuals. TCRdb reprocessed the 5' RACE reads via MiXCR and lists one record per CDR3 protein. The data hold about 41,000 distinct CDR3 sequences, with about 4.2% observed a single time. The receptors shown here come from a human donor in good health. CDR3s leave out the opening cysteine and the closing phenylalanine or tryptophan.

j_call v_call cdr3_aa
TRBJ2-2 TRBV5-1 ASSPWTSRAGGLTGELF
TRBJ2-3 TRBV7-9 ASSLGVSGGLTNTQY
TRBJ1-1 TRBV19 ASSFDRGTEAF
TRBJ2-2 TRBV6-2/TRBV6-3 ASRRSGRANTGELF
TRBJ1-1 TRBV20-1 SATQLGTRGTEAF
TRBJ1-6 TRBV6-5 ASKDWESSYNSPLH
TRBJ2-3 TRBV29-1 SVTRGSSTDTQY
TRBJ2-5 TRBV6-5 ASSYPQGEGVETQY
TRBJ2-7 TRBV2 ASSEGGNYEQY
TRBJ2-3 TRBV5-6 ASSFPGLAGRRADTQY
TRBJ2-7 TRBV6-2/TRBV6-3 ASSYVAAYEQY
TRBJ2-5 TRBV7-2 ASSLWVWGAEETQY
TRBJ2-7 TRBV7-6 ASSLRGGAQGEQY
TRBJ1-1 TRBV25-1 ASSQHVNTEAF
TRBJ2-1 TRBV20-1 SANWARAGDLQSSYNEQF
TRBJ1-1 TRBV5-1 ASSSQNRANTEAF
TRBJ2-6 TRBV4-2 ASSQEDNTGANVLT
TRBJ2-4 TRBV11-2 ACDRGLAKNIQY
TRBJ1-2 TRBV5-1 ASSLEYGNGYT
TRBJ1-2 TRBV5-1 ASSPRVGGADYGYT
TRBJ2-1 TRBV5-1 ASSIGQGNEQF
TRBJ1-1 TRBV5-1 ASSWAGMEAF
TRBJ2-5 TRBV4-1 ASSHTPEGTQY
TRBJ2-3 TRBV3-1 ASSPQREEWDTQY
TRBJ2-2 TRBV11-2 ASSVVGELF
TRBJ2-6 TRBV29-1 SVVQSGANVLT
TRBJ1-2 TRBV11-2 ASSLGTGGYGYT
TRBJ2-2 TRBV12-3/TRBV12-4 ASSLSGELF
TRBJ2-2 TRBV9 ASSAGTSENTGELF
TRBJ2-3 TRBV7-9 ASSLDLAGATDTQY
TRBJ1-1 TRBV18 ASSPPVDLSGENTEAF
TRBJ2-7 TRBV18 ASSPAASGSAEQY
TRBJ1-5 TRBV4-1 ASSQVFRTGKNQPQH
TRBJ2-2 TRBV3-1 ASSQSDTGELF
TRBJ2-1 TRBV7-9 ASSTGGANNEQF
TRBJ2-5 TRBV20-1 SARGGVDAGLQETQY
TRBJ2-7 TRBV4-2 ASSQEKLAGDEQY
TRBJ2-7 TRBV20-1 SVPRLGHYEQY
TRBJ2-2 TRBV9 ASSVRFGGAEAGELF
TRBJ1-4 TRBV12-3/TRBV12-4 ASSLGGTNEKLF
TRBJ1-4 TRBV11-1 ASSPTDTEKLF
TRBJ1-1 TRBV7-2 ASSLGQGTEAF
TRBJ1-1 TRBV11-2 ASSRQLAGTGVSEAF
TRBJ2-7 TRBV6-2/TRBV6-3 ASSYSRPPSYEQY
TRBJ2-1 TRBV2 ASSERGAYNEQF
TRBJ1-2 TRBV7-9 ASSSGGVQDYGYT
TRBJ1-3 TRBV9 ASSVTFGGTGNTIY
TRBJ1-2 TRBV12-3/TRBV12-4 ASSSRLRGTNYGYT
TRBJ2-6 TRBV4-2 ASSPTGANVLT
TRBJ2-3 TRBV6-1 ASNLLADHTDTQY
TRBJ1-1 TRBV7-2 ASNPTRETEAF
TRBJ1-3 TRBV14 ASSQDPPGRRGNTIY
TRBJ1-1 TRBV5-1 ASSFRGDMNTEAF
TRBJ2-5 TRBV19 ASRRTEEETQY
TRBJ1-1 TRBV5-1 ASSFPRSREAF
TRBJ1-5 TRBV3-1 ASSGAVGQPQH
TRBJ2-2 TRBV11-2 ASSLEGSDTGELF